Presented here are 9 T cell receptor beta chains from one specimen sequenced in a study of cytomegalovirus exposure and HLA in healthy donors. This PCR relied on a set of 60 Vbeta primers and 13 Jbeta primers. Some clones are missing from TCRdb's copy, which holds only in-frame ones; the method was immunoSEQ multiplex PCR. The data show some 100,000 clones, with about 68% seen just once and around a tenth held by the top ten. The sample was PBMCs. Every receptor here comes from a woman aged 45-59 years in good health and CMV-seropositive.

This clone was observed a single time. This chain joins TRBV30 and TRBJ2-7, with 8 bases identical to TRBD1. The junction had 5 bases not matched to a gene; V was cut back by 1 base and J by 3 bases. The CDR3 runs 14 residues. The V gene's germline CDR1 is GTSNPN and CDR2 SVGIG (reference sequence). The CDR3 reads CAWSADRGLYEQYF. The CDR3 nucleotides are TGTGCCTGGAGTGCCGACAGGGGACTCTACGAGCAGTACTTC.

This chain uses TRBV6-1 with TRBJ2-7, with 7 bases lining up with TRBD2. CDR3 length: 13 amino acids. Germline V gene data show CDR1 as MNHNS and CDR2 as SASEGT. Here the CDR3 DNA reads TGTGCCAGCCGTCGTGGGACTACCTACGTGCAGTACGTC. Protein: CASRRGTTYVQYV.

The gene calls are TRBV9 and TRBJ1-1, with D perhaps matching TRBD1 (5 bases). The CDR3 is 13 amino acids. V was clipped by 0 bases and J by 8 bases, with 11 bases between them. The V gene's germline CDR1 is SGDLS and CDR2 YYNGEE. CDR3 sequence: CASSVEGDMEAFF. The CDR3 nucleotides read TGTGCCAGCAGCGTAGAAGGGGATATGGAAGCTTTCTTT. The entire variable domain, with the rest obtained from reference TRBV9 and TRBJ1-1, is as follows: DSGVTQTPKHLITATGQRVTLRCSPRSGDLSVYWYQQSLDQGLQFLIQYYNGEERAKGNILERFSAQQFPDLHSELNLSSLELGDSALYFCASSVEGDMEAFFGQGTRLTVV.

The chain recombines TRBV4-2 with TRBJ1-5, with D maybe TRBD1 (5 bases). In germline, CDR1 is LGHNA, CDR2 YNFKEQ. Trimming took off 0 bases at V and 0 bases at J, with 12 bases between the two ends. The CDR3 loop spans 17 amino acids. CDR3 nucleotides: TGTGCCAGCAGCCAAGATCTGGGGGGTTATAGCAATCAGCCCCAGCATTTT. Translating gives CASSQDLGGYSNQPQHF.

The chain uses TRBV11-2 and TRBJ2-7; 7 nucleotides align to TRBD1. With V trimmed by 5 bases and J by 3 bases, 4 bases remained unmatched. CDR1 and CDR2 (germline): SGHAT, FQNNGV. The CDR3 runs to 13 residues. The CDR3 DNA sequence: TGTGCCAGCAGCCGGGACAGAGGCTACGAGCAGTACTTC. Amino acid sequence: CASSRDRGYEQYF.

The chain recombines TRBV4-2 with TRBJ1-3, with D uncertain. Germline values: CDR1 LGHNA, CDR2 YNFKEQ. The V end was cut by 1 base, the J end by 0 bases, with 10 bases between. The CDR3 has 16 residues. The CDR3 DNA reads TGTGCCAGCAGCCAAGTTCCAGGCTCCTCTGGAAACACCATATATTTT. Its protein is CASSQVPGSSGNTIYF.

The chain uses TRBV5-1 and TRBJ1-1, with a tentative D call TRBD1 (5 bases). The CDR3 sequence is 14 residues long. Germline CDR1 and CDR2: SGHRS and YFSETQ. V lost 5 bases to trimming and J lost 5 bases, with 16 bases between them. The CDR3 spells CASSNMGGMTEAFF. The CDR3, as DNA: TGCGCCAGCAGTAATATGGGGGGGATGACTGAAGCTTTCTTT.

The chain couples TRBV9 to TRBJ2-1; 8 bases align to TRBD2. Germline trimming cut 3 bases from V and 8 bases from J; bases unmatched to any gene: 13. Per the germline V gene, CDR1 is SGDLS and CDR2 is YYNGEE. The CDR3 consists of 16 residues. The CDR3: CASSGTGTSFIDEQFF. CDR3 nucleotide sequence: TGTGCCAGCAGCGGCACCGGGACTAGTTTTATCGATGAGCAGTTCTTC.

This clone appeared a few times. The rearrangement links TRBV19 to TRBJ1-1; 11 bases match TRBD1. The junction had 4 bases not matched to a gene; V was cut back by 8 bases and J by 2 bases. The CDR3 is made up of 14 amino acids. CDR1 is LNHDA, CDR2 SQIVND, per germline (reference sequence). The CDR3 DNA reads TGTGCCAGTGCGGACAGGGGGCGTAACACTGAAGCTTTCTTT. Translating it yields CASADRGRNTEAFF. Using reference TRBV19 and TRBJ1-1 for the parts outside the CDR3, the full variable domain is DGGITQSPKYLFRKEGQNVTLSCEQNLNHDAMYWYRQDPGQGLRLIYYSQIVNDFQKGDIAEGYSVSREKKESFPLTVTSAQKNPTAFYLCASADRGRNTEAFFGQGTRLTVV.